This T cell receptor beta chain was profiled in a study of cytomegalovirus exposure and HLA in healthy donors. About the research overall: The roughly 110 validation repertoires were produced on the same platform as the 500 to 800 repertoires of the first cohort. This was reported in a later analysis.

The germline V and J ends were trimmed by 3 bases and 1 base, with 9 bases remaining between them. Germline assignment: CDR1 SSHAT and CDR2 FNYEAQ (reference sequence). The CDR3 is 14 amino acids. On this clone: Its antigen is still unknown.

The study, taken as a whole, reports: Under in vitro conditions, three CMV-associated chains were confirmed as specific for CMV antigens.

Sequencing was performed with immunoSEQ multiplex PCR; in TCRdb, only in-frame clones are kept and a portion is missing. The sample includes under 100,000 clones, 90% to 95% of them seen just once. Source material: PBMCs. J is TRBJ2-5 and V is TRBV7-7; D remains unclear. This receptor was obtained from a woman younger than 35 in good health and CMV-seronegative. The CDR3 nucleotides are TGTGCCAGCAGCTTTTCCGGGTCCCAAGAGACCCAGTACTTC. The encoded protein is CASSFSGSQETQYF.